Below are 18 T cell receptor beta chains sequenced from a single sample in a study of monozygotic twins with inflammatory bowel disease (dated by TCRdb to about 2019). The protocol used for the library was 5' RACE. Sequenced on an Illumina HiSeq 2500. TCRdb reprocessed the public reads and reports one entry per CDR3 protein sequence, without DNA. The sample table on file contains more than 300,000 distinct CDR3 sequences. Of the sample, approximately 2.4% is held by the ten largest clones. Specimen: blood. Every receptor here comes from a human donor with ulcerative colitis or Crohn's disease, or a healthy co-twin of an affected twin (not recorded which).

The chain links TRBV19 to TRBJ2-4; TCRdb names TRBD1, which stays unverified in the absence of DNA. Germline CDR1 reads LNHDA; CDR2 reads SQIVND (reference sequence). The CDR3 has 17 amino acids. The CDR3 region is CASSTRPRSEAKNIQYF.

The V gene is TRBV11-2, the J gene TRBJ2-1; without DNA, the TCRdb call of TRBD2 cannot be checked. This CDR3 has 18 residues. The V gene's germline CDR1 is SGHAT and CDR2 FQNNGV. This chain's CDR3 is CASSLYTLAGGRNNEQFF.

The rearrangement uses TRBV5-4 and TRBJ2-7. There are 14 residues in the CDR3. From germline, CDR1 is SGHNT and CDR2 YYREEE (reference sequence). The chain's CDR3 is CASSPSGSSWQQYF.

The chain links TRBV4-1 to TRBJ2-1; TCRdb reports TRBD2, a call that lacks DNA to check it against. This CDR3 is 16 amino acids long. The germline V gene encodes CDR1 MGHRA and CDR2 YSYEKL. The CDR3 reads CASSLLGGESYNEQFF.

The chain has TRBV15 and TRBJ1-5; the D gene TCRdb calls, TRBD1, cannot be checked with no DNA. CDR1 and CDR2 from the germline V gene are LNHNV and YYDKDF (reference sequence). The CDR3 totals 16 residues. CDR3 residues: CATRGQGHYSNQPQHF.

This chain uses TRBV27 with TRBJ2-7. Germline CDR1 is MNHEY and CDR2 is SMNVEV (reference sequence). The CDR3 totals 13 residues. The CDR3 protein is CASSSTVTYEQYF.

J is TRBJ1-3 and V is TRBV11-1; there is no DNA to check the TCRdb D call of TRBD1. This CDR3 spans 19 amino acids. The germline V gene encodes CDR1 SGHAT and CDR2 FQDESV (reference sequence). CDR3 loop: CASSRDVSRTGASGNTIYF.

The chain uses TRBV20-1 and TRBJ1-4; absent DNA, TCRdb's TRBD1 call cannot be checked. The length of the CDR3 is 15 residues. The germline V gene encodes CDR1 DFQATT and CDR2 SNEGSKA (reference sequence). The CDR3 region is CSVRTGMRANEKLFF.

The gene calls are TRBV4-2 and TRBJ1-2. In germline, CDR1 is LGHNA, CDR2 YNFKEQ. This CDR3 has 15 amino acids. CDR3 sequence reads: CASSQEYQVGYGYTF.

The genes are TRBV2 and TRBJ1-5; TCRdb's D call, TRBD1, is unchecked because there is no DNA. Germline V gives CDR1 SNHLY, CDR2 FYNNEI. This CDR3 has 15 residues. CDR3 sequence reads: CASSEGGRTQQPQHF.

The chain carries TRBV5-1 and TRBJ2-3; TCRdb designates TRBD1, a call that cannot be tested without DNA. Per the germline V gene, CDR1 is SGHRS and CDR2 is YFSETQ. The CDR3 length is 16 residues. The CDR3 sequence: CASSFPGTGSTDTQYF.

This chain uses TRBV11-1 with TRBJ2-1. Germline CDR1 SGHAT, CDR2 FQDESV (reference sequence). This CDR3 has 14 residues. CDR3 sequence reads: CASSLTFTPNEQFF.

The rearrangement uses TRBV4-3 and TRBJ2-2; the TCRdb D gene call, TRBD1, has no DNA to confirm it. This CDR3 contains 15 residues. Germline lookup yields CDR1 LGHNA and CDR2 YSLEER. The CDR3: CASSQRTGRTGELFF.

The V gene is TRBV20-1, the J gene TRBJ1-1; with no DNA, the TCRdb D assignment of TRBD1 cannot be verified. This CDR3 comprises 13 residues. The germline V gene has CDR1 DFQATT and CDR2 SNEGSKA (reference sequence). CDR3 amino acids: CSASRQGRTEAFF.

The chain uses TRBV12-3 or TRBV12-4 and TRBJ2-3; TCRdb indicates TRBD2, and absent DNA this call remains unverified. This CDR3 is built from 21 residues. CDR3 in amino acids: CASSLGKRGGLASGGTDTQYF.

The chain couples TRBV7-2 to TRBJ2-2; checking the TCRdb D call of TRBD1 is not possible without DNA. The CDR3 runs to 17 residues. Per the germline V gene, CDR1 is SGHTA and CDR2 is FQGNSA. CDR3 region: CASSPFRDRFSTGELFF.

J is TRBJ2-3 and V is TRBV9; TCRdb's D call, TRBD2, is unchecked because there is no DNA. Germline loops: CDR1 SGDLS, CDR2 YYNGEE. The CDR3 extends over 14 amino acids. CDR3: CASSGSGLTDTQYF. The full variable domain, rest sourced from reference TRBV9 and TRBJ2-3, is DSGVTQTPKHLITATGQRVTLRCSPRSGDLSVYWYQQSLDQGLQFLIQYYNGEERAKGNILERFSAQQFPDLHSELNLSSLELGDSALYFCASSGSGLTDTQYFGPGTRLTVL.

This chain joins TRBV4-3 and TRBJ2-7. CDR1 LGHNA and CDR2 YSLEER come from the germline V gene. The CDR3 sequence is 14 residues long. This chain's CDR3 is CASSQVTGAYEQYF.